This paragraph covers one TCR beta chain sequence. Its antigen is undetermined. In nominal health when sampled, donors likely had unrecorded immune exposures nonetheless. The PCR ran on 60 Vbeta and 13 Jbeta primers. The authors' processing: About 11 million of some 80 million unique TCR beta chains were shared, per a later count. The data were produced by immunoSEQ multiplex PCR, yet TCRdb's version contains in-frame clones alone and is incomplete. The DNA was the basis for D and trimming; V, J and clone size are from that table. The table lists 65,000 to 95,000 clones, about 80% of them singletons. This sample was taken from a study of cytomegalovirus exposure and HLA in healthy donors. CDR1 SNHLY and CDR2 FYNNEI come from the germline V gene. The V gene end was trimmed by 6 bases and the J gene end by 6 bases; junction bases not matched to a gene: 7. This CDR3 is built from 14 residues. Study results and limitations: Rarity characterized most TCR sequences, yet some public TCRs appeared in many donors. In a later analysis, specific HLA alleles were associated with 15,000 to 20,000 TCR beta sequences at a 0.05 false discovery rate.

This sequence originates from a man aged 25 to 40 in good health and CMV-seronegative. The rearrangement links TRBV2 to TRBJ1-2; 10 bases fit TRBD1. The specimen was PBMCs. This CDR3 is CASSRKGTGDGYTF. CDR3 sequence (DNA): TGTGCCAGCAGCCGTAAAGGGACAGGGGATGGCTACACCTTC.